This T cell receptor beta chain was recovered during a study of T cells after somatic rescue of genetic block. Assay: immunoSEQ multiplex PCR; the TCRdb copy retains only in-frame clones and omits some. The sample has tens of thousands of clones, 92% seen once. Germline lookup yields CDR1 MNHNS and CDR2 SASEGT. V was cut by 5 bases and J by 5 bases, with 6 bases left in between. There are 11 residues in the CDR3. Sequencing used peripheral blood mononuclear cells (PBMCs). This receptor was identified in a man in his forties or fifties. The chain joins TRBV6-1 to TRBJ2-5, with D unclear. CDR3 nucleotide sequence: TGTGCCAGCAGTTACGTCGAGACCCAGTACTTC. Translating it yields CASSYVETQYF.